One TCR beta chain is described in this entry. TCRdb's table, derived via immunoSEQ multiplex PCR, lists solely in-frame clones and lacks some. This sample carries about 140,000 clones, approximately 87% of them seen once, and the ten largest clones take around 25%. Time point given: baseline pretreatment blood. Specified treatment: 15 Gy SBRT to primary tumor, nephrectomy 4 weeks later. The CDR3 runs 14 residues. V shed 7 bases and J shed 4 bases, with 16 bases lying between them. Germline-derived CDR1 and CDR2 are SNHLY and FYNNEI. This entry comes from a study of radiation and T cells in renal cell carcinoma. Study-level information: Nephrectomy followed 15 Gy stereotactic body radiation by 4 weeks.

The clonotype originates from a woman aged 50 to 60 with renal cell carcinoma. The starting material was blood, obtained from a patient whose treatment included radiotherapy and nephrectomy. The V and J genes are TRBV2 and TRBJ1-2, with D unclear. The CDR3: CASIPNAETYGYTF. The DNA of the CDR3 is TGTGCCAGCATCCCGAATGCGGAAACCTATGGCTACACCTTC.